These T cell receptor beta chains were read from a single sample in a study of T cell responses to AZD1222 COVID-19 vaccine. Measured with immunoSEQ multiplex PCR; TCRdb has only the in-frame clones, and not every one. The sample has 150,000 or so clones, roughly 94% seen once. The specimen was peripheral blood, collected 28 days after the second AZD1222 dose. The source of these receptors is an adult who received the AZD1222 COVID-19 vaccine. Each CDR3 is given with its conserved first and last residue. A D gene is named only where the DNA matches it firmly. Clone size is shown for a subset of rows, as once, few, many or a class of expanded clone.

J,V,size,D,DNA,CDR3
TRBJ2-4,TRBV11-2,-,TRBD1,TGTGCCAGCAGCTTAGATCGGGCAGGGGGCGTGGGGAACATTCAGTACTTC,CASSLDRAGGVGNIQYF
TRBJ2-7,TRBV11-2,-,-,TGTGCCAGCAGCTCCCTACCCCTGACCTACGAGCAGTACTTC,CASSSLPLTYEQYF
TRBJ2-7,TRBV25-1,-,TRBD2,TGTGCCAGCAGTGGCCAGACTAGCGGGGCCTACGAGCAGTACTTC,CASSGQTSGAYEQYF
TRBJ2-1,TRBV4-1,-,-,TGCGCCAGCAGCCAAGTAATAGGTGAGCAGTTCTTC,CASSQVIGEQFF
TRBJ1-1,TRBV30,-,-,TGTGCCTGGAACGAACAGAGAGGGACTGAAGCTTTCTTT,CAWNEQRGTEAFF
TRBJ2-1,TRBV6-1,once,-,TGTGCCAGCAGTGAGGACGGGTTGACGGCGTCATTCCCAATGCGCCAGTTCTTC,CASSEDGLTASFPMRQFF
TRBJ1-2,TRBV6-5,-,-,TGTGCCAGCAGCCAGACAGGCCGGGGCTACACCTTC,CASSQTGRGYTF
TRBJ1-1,TRBV3-1/TRBV3-2,-,TRBD1,TGTGCCAGCAGCCAGGAAACAGGGGGGATCACTGAAGCTTTCTTT,CASSQETGGITEAFF
TRBJ1-5,TRBV11-2,-,-,TGTGCCAGCAGCTCCGATGCGGTAGGGAATCAGCCCCAGCATTTT,CASSSDAVGNQPQHF
TRBJ1-3,TRBV7-8,-,TRBD1,TGTGCCAGCAGCTCGACAGGGACAGGAAACACCATATATTTT,CASSSTGTGNTIYF
TRBJ2-1,TRBV6-2/TRBV6-3,-,TRBD2,TGTGCCAGCAGCCGAGCGGGAGGATACAATGAGCAGTTCTTC,CASSRAGGYNEQFF
TRBJ1-2,TRBV25-1,-,-,TGTGCCAGCAGGCAGGGGACCTATGGCTACACCTTC,CASRQGTYGYTF
TRBJ2-3,TRBV13,once,-,TGTGCCAGCAGCGCGATGGGAGATACGCAGTATTTT,CASSAMGDTQYF
TRBJ2-7,TRBV10-1,-,-,TGCGCCAGCAGTGAGTCAGAAGAGTCCCACGAGCAGTACTTC,CASSESEESHEQYF
TRBJ1-1,TRBV6-5,-,-,TGTGCCAGCAGCTCCGGACGGTTGAACACTGAAGCTTTCTTT,CASSSGRLNTEAFF
TRBJ1-4,TRBV7-2,-,-,TGTGCCAGCAGAAATAACAGGGTCAATGAAAAACTGTTTTTT,CASRNNRVNEKLFF
TRBJ2-7,TRBV30,-,-,TGTGCCTATAGGGGGGTTAACTCCTACGAGCAGTACTTC,CAYRGVNSYEQYF
TRBJ1-2,TRBV7-9,-,TRBD1,TGTGCCAGCAGCTTAGTGGAGGGGGCAAGCTATGGCTACACCTTC,CASSLVEGASYGYTF
TRBJ1-1,TRBV4-1,-,-,TGCGCCAGCAGCCAACTATTACGTGGTAGGGCCACTGAAGCTTTCTTT,CASSQLLRGRATEAFF
TRBJ1-3,TRBV6-5,-,TRBD1,TGTGCCAGCAGTCGTGACAGGGTCTCTGGAAACACCATATATTTT,CASSRDRVSGNTIYF
TRBJ1-2,TRBV19,-,TRBD1,TGTGCCAGTAGTATCCGACAGGGGCCGATCGGTCATGGCTACACCTTC,CASSIRQGPIGHGYTF
TRBJ1-5,TRBV19,few,-,TGTGCCAGTAGACCCGCTTTAGAGGGGGGGAATGGGGGCAATCAGCCCCAGCATTTT,CASRPALEGGNGGNQPQHF
TRBJ1-1,TRBV19,-,-,TGTGCCGGAGTTAGAGGACTTGAAGCTTTCTTT,CAGVRGLEAFF
TRBJ2-1,TRBV9,-,-,TGTGCCAGCAGTTTGATGCCTGGAGCGGTAAGCTCCTACAATGAGCAGTTCTTC,CASSLMPGAVSSYNEQFF
TRBJ2-1,TRBV6-2/TRBV6-3,-,TRBD2,TGTGCCAGCAGTTACGATGATAGCGGGAGGTCTTCCTACAATGAGCAGTTCTTC,CASSYDDSGRSSYNEQFF
TRBJ2-1,TRBV6-5,once,TRBD2,TGTGCCAGCAGAGGCTATGGACTAGCGGACAATGAGCAGTTCTTC,CASRGYGLADNEQFF
TRBJ1-2,TRBV6-5,-,-,TGTGCCAGCAGTATCGACAGCTATGGCTACACCTTC,CASSIDSYGYTF
TRBJ1-1,TRBV27,-,-,TGTGCCAGCAGTTCCTGGGGGGCTGTGAACACTGAAGCTTTCTTT,CASSSWGAVNTEAFF
TRBJ1-6,TRBV2,-,-,TGTGCCAGCAGTGATTCGGGCCCAACCTATAATTCACCCCTCCACTTT,CASSDSGPTYNSPLHF
TRBJ1-5,TRBV2,-,-,TGTGCCAGCAGGGCCCTAAAAGAGCCCCAGCATTTT,CASRALKEPQHF
TRBJ1-3,TRBV10-3,once,-,TGTGCCATCAGCCTGGGTTTTGCGGCGAGCTCTGGAAACACCATATATTTT,CAISLGFAASSGNTIYF